This entry describes one TCR beta chain. Antigen unknown. Deletions cut 5 bases from V and 2 bases from J, with 13 bases between. The CDR3 has 15 amino acids. Germline CDR1 and CDR2: MDHEN and SYDVKM. Clones were read by immunoSEQ multiplex PCR, and TCRdb kept only the in-frame ones, dropping some. Found here are approximately 110,000 clones, 89% of them singletons; the top ten hold about 4.3%. The data stem from a study of T cell responses to AZD1222 COVID-19 vaccine. Overall study results and limits: Baseline serology detected seropositivity in only a handful of AZD1222 recipients. In all cases, repertoires were sampled only after the peak T cell response. Two doses of AZD1222 preceded a rise in Spike-specific TCR breadth and depth. Most donors were white British, females outnumbered males, and clonal diversity was possibly underestimated.

The sample was peripheral blood, taken on day 0 of AZD1222 vaccination. This TCR was sampled from an adult in good health. The V and J genes are TRBV28 and TRBJ1-3, with D unclear. The CDR3: CASSPPGMAGNTIYF. CDR3 DNA sequence: TGTGCCAGCAGTCCCCCCGGGATGGCTGGAAACACCATATATTTT.